This note documents a single TCR beta chain sequence. Sequencing was performed with immunoSEQ multiplex PCR; in TCRdb, only in-frame clones are kept and a portion is missing. The table lists approximately 85,000 clones, roughly nine tenths of them singletons. The data were taken from a study of blood T cell repertoires in COVID-19. Per the germline V gene, CDR1 is SEHNR and CDR2 is FQNEAQ (reference sequence). The CDR3 contains 15 residues. V was clipped by 1 base and J by 8 bases, with 12 bases between them. The clonotype was recovered from a woman aged 45-65 years with active or convalescent COVID-19. J is TRBJ1-6 and V is TRBV7-9; possible D gene TRBD1, 5 bases. Sequencing was done on a sample of peripheral blood. The CDR3 DNA reads TGTGCCAGCAGCTTAGTGGGGGGAGTGGATTCACCCCTCCACTTT. As protein: CASSLVGGVDSPLHF.